This T cell receptor beta chain was found in a study of cytomegalovirus exposure and HLA in healthy donors. The overall study: A later analysis reported the same platform for the 90 to 150 validation repertoires and the approximately 720 first-cohort repertoires.

Assay used: immunoSEQ multiplex PCR; TCRdb lists only in-frame clones, some missing. The data contain about 120,000 clones, approximately 85% of them singletons. Regarding this clone: As yet, its antigen is unknown.

Broader study findings: A subsequent analysis found that TCR clusters from the first cohort also tended to co-occur in the 120 or so validation repertoires, with 94% of cluster scores above 0. The study put under 200 TCR beta chains on its list as cytomegalovirus-associated.

The V end lost 4 bases, the J end lost 6 bases, and 18 bases lay between the germline ends. The CDR3 totals 15 residues. Germline CDR1 MNHEY, CDR2 SMNVEV (reference sequence). This TCR was recovered from a man younger than 35 in good health and CMV-seronegative. Input material: PBMCs. V is TRBV27 and J is TRBJ1-2; possibly TRBD1 for D (6 bases). The CDR3 here is CASSSGGAMGDGYTF. The CDR3 DNA reads as TGTGCCAGCAGTTCCGGGGGGGCTATGGGCGATGGCTACACCTTC.